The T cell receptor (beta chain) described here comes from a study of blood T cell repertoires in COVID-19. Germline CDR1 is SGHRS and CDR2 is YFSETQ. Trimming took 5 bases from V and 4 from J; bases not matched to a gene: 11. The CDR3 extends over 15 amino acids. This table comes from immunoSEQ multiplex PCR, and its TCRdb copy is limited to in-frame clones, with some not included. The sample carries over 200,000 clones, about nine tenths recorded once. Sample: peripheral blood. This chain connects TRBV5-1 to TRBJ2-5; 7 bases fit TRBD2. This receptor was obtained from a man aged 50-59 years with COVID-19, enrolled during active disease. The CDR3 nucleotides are TGCGCCAGCAGGCCGGGAGGAGGGATCGGAGAGACCCAGTACTTC. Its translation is CASRPGGGIGETQYF.